This T cell receptor beta chain was recovered during a study of OX40 agonist ivuxolimab in advanced cancers. Study-wide points: Low normalized T-cell clonal expansion was also seen in some nonresponders.

The CDR3 has 14 residues. Germline CDR1 and CDR2: SGHRS and YFSETQ. V dropped 6 bases and J dropped 8; count of bases not matched to a gene: 10. Worth noting for this clone: The antigen remains undetermined.

Researchers took blood at baseline, on cycle 4 day 1, and on cycle 7 day 1. Using immunoSEQ multiplex PCR, the repertoire was profiled, and TCRdb retains in-frame clones only, with some absent. The sample carries about 98,000 clones, around 85% recorded once. This chain uses TRBV5-1 with TRBJ2-3; 9 nucleotides agree with TRBD1. The starting material was CD4+ or CD8+ T cells sorted from blood, obtained in a trial of the OX40 agonist ivuxolimab. The source of this sequence is an adult with an advanced solid tumor such as melanoma, head and neck, liver or kidney cancer. CDR3 amino acids: CASIKGQGSGTQYF. DNA of the CDR3: TGCGCCAGCATCAAGGGACAGGGATCGGGTACGCAGTATTTT.